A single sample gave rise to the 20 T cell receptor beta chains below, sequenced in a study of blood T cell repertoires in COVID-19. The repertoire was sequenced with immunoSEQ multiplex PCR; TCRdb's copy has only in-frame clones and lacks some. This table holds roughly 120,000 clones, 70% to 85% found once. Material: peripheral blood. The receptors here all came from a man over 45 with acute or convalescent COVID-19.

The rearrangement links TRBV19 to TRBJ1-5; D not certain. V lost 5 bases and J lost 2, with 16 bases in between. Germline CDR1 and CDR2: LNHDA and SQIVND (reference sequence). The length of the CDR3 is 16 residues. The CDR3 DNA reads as TGTGCCAGTAGTCGTTGGTCGGGTGCCGGCAATCAGCCCCAGCATTTT. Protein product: CASSRWSGAGNQPQHF.

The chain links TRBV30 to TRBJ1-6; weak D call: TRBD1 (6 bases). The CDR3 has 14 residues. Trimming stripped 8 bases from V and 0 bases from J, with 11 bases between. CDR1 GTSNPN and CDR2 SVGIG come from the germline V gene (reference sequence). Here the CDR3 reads CANRDSSYNSPLHF. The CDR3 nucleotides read TGTGCCAACAGGGATAGCTCCTATAATTCACCCCTCCACTTT.

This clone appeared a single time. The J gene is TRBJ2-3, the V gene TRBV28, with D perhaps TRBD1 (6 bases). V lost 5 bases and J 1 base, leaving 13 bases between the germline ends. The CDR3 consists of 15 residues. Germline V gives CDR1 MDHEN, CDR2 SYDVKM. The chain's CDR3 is CASSRRDIRTDTQYF. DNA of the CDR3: TGTGCCAGCAGTCGTAGGGACATACGCACAGATACGCAGTATTTT.

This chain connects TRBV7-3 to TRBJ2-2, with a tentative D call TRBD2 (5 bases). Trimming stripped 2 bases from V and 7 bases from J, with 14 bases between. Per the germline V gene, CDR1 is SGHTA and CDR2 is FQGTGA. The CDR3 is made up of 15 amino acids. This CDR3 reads CASSLLGLRDGELFF. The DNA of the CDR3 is TGTGCCAGCAGCTTACTCGGACTCCGAGACGGGGAGCTGTTTTTT. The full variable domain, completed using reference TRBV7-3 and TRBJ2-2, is GAGVSQTPSNKVTEKGKYVELRCDPISGHTALYWYRQSLGQGPEFLIYFQGTGAADDSGLPNDRFFAVRPEGSVSTLKIQRTERGDSAVYLCASSLLGLRDGELFFGEGSRLTVL.

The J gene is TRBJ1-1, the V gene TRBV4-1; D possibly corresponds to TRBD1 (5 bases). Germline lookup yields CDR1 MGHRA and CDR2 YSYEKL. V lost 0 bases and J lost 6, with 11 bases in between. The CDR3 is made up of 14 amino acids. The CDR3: CASSQDGGDPEAFF. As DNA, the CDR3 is TGCGCCAGCAGCCAAGATGGGGGGGACCCTGAAGCTTTCTTT.

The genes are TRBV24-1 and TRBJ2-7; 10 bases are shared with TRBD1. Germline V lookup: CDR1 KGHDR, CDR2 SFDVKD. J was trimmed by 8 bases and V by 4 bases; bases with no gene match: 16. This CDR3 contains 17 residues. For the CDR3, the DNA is TGTGCCACCAGTGAGGGACAGGGGAGTCCTAGCGGCTTAAAGCAGTACTTC. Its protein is CATSEGQGSPSGLKQYF.

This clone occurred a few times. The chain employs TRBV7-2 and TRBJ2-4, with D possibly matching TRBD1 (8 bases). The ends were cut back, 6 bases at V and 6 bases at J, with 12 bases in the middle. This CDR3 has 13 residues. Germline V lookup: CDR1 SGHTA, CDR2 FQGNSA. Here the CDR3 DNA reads TGTGCCAGCAGTACAGGGGGGGGAAACATTCAGTACTTC. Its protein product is CASSTGGGNIQYF.

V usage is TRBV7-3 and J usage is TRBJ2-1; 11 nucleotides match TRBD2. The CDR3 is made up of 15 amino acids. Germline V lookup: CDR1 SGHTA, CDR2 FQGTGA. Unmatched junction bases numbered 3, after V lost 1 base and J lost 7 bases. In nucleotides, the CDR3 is TGTGCCAGCAGCTTAATACTAGCGGGAGTAAATGAGCAGTTCTTC. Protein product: CASSLILAGVNEQFF.

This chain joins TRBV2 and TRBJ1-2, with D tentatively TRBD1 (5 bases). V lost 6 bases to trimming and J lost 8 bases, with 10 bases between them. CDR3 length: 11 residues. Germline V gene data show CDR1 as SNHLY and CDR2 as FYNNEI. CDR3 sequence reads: CASSGHPGYTF. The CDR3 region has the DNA TGTGCCAGCAGCGGACATCCCGGCTACACCTTC.

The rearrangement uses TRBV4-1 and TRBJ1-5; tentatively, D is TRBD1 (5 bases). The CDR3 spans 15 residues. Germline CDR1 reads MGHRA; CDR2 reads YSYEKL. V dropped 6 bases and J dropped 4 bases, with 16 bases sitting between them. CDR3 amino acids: CASSPPNGANQPQHF. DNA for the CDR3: TGCGCCAGCAGTCCACCCAATGGGGCGAATCAGCCCCAGCATTTT.

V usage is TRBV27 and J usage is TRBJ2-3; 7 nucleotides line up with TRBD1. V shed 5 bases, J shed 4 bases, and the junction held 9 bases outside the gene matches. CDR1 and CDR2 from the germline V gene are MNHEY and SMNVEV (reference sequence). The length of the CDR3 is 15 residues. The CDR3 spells CASSLGQVSADTQYF. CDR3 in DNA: TGTGCCAGCAGTCTAGGACAGGTCAGCGCAGATACGCAGTATTTT.

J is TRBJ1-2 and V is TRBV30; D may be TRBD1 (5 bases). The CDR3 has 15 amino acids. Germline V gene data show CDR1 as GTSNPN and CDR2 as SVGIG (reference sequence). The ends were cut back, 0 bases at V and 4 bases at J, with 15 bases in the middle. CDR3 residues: CAWSVGQGRSYGYTF. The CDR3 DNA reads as TGTGCCTGGAGTGTAGGGCAGGGCAGGTCCTATGGCTACACCTTC.

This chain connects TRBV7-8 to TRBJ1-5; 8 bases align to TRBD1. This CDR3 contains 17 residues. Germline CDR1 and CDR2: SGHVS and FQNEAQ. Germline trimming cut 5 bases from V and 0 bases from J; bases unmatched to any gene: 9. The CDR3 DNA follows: TGTGCCAGCAGCCGCCGGGACAGGTCGTATAGCAATCAGCCCCAGCATTTT. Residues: CASSRRDRSYSNQPQHF.

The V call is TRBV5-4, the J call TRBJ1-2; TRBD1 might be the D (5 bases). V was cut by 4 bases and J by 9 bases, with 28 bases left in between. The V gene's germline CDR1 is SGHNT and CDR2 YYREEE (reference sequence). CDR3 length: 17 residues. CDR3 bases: TGTGCCAGCAGCCCCGGGACCCAGCGTGGGAGGGTAATGAGCTACACCTTC. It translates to CASSPGTQRGRVMSYTF.

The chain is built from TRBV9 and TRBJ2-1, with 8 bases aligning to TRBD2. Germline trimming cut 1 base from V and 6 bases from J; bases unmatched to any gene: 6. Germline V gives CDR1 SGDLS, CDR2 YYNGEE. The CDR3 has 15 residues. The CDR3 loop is CASSVTAGGPNEQFF. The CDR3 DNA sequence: TGTGCCAGCAGCGTAACCGCGGGGGGCCCCAATGAGCAGTTCTTC. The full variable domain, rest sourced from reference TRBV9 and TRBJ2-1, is DSGVTQTPKHLITATGQRVTLRCSPRSGDLSVYWYQQSLDQGLQFLIQYYNGEERAKGNILERFSAQQFPDLHSELNLSSLELGDSALYFCASSVTAGGPNEQFFGPGTRLTVL.

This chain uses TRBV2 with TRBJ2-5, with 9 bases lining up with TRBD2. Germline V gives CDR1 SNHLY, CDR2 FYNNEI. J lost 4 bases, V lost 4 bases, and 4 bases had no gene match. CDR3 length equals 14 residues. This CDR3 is CASSGLLAGETQYF. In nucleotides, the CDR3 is TGTGCCAGCAGTGGTCTACTAGCGGGAGAGACCCAGTACTTC. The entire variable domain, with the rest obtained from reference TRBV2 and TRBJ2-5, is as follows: EPEVTQTPSHQVTQMGQEVILRCVPISNHLYFYWYRQILGQKVEFLVSFYNNEISEKSEIFDDQFSVERPDGSNFTLKIRSTKLEDSAMYFCASSGLLAGETQYFGPGTRLLVL.

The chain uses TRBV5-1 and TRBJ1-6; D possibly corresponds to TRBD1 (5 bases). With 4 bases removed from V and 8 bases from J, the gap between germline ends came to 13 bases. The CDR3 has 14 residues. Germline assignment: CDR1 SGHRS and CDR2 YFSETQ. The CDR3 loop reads CASSLLGGDSPLHF. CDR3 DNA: TGCGCCAGCAGCCTACTAGGAGGGGATTCACCCCTCCACTTT.

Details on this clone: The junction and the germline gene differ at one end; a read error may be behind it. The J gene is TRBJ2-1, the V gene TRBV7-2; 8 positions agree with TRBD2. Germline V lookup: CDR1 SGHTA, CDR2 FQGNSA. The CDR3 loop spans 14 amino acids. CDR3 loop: CASNLFGGADEQFF. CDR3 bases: TGTGCCAGCAACTTATTCGGGGGGGCCGATGAGCAGTTCTTC.

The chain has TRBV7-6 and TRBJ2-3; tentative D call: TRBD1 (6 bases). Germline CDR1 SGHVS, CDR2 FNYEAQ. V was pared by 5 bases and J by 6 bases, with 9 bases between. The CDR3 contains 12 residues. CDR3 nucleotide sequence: TGTGCCAGCAGCCTAACAGGGGATACGCAGTATTTT. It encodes CASSLTGDTQYF. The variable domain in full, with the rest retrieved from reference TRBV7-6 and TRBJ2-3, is GAGVSQSPRYKVTKRGQDVALRCDPISGHVSLYWYRQALGQGPEFLTYFNYEAQQDKSGLPNDRFSAERPEGSISTLTIQRTEQRDSAMYRCASSLTGDTQYFGPGTRLTVL.

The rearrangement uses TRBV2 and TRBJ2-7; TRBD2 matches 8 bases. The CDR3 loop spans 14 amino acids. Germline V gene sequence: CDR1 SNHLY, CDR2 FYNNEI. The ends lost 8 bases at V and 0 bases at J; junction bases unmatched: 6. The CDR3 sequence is CASSRTSLSYEQYF. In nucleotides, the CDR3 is TGTGCCAGCTCTCGGACTAGCCTCTCCTACGAGCAGTACTTC.